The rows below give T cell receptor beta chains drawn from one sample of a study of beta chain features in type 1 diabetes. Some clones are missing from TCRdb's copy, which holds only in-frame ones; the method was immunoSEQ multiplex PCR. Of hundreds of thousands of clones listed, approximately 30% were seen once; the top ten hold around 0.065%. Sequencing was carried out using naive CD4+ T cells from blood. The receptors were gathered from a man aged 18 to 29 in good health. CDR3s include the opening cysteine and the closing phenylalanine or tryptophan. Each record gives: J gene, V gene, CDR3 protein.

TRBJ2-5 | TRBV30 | CAWSPDSGETQYF
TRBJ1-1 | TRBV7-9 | CASSLDMNTEAFF
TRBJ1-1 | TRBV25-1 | CASSESEFWGTEAFF
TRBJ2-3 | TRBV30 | CAWGRLWRAGTDTQYF
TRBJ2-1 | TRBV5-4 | CASSVTLAGGISSYNEQFF
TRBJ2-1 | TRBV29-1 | CSVEDRGLTSGSKYEQFF
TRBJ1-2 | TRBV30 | CAWRTGTAPVYGYTF
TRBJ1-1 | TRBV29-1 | CSVTGPGAEAFF
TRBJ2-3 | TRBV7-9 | CASSFTISTDTQYF
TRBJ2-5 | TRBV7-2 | CASSFDGQETQYF
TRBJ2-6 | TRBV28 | CASRGNPLLPGANVLTF
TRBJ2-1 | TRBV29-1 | CSVEADRGMYEQFF
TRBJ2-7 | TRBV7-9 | CASSPRSYEQYF
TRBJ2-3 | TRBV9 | CASSGGTSSTDTQYF
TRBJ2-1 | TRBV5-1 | CASSLSLGVYNEQFF
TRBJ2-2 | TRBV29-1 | CSVGHTGELVF